The 22 T cell receptor beta chains below all came from one sample that was sequenced in a study of OX40 agonist ivuxolimab in advanced cancers. Assay: immunoSEQ multiplex PCR; the TCRdb copy retains only in-frame clones and omits some. The sample lists about 14,000 clones; 70% to 80% were seen once. This sample comprised CD4+ or CD8+ T cells sorted from blood, obtained in a trial of the OX40 agonist ivuxolimab. Receptor source: an adult with an advanced solid tumor such as melanoma, head and neck, liver or kidney cancer.

The rearrangement links TRBV5-4 to TRBJ2-7; weak D call: TRBD1 (6 bases). V lost 3 bases and J lost 6, with 7 bases in between. CDR1 is SGHNT, CDR2 YYREEE, per germline (reference sequence). The CDR3 is 11 residues long. The CDR3 nucleotides are TGTGCCAGCAGCTCAGGGGCCGAGCAGTACTTC. Protein: CASSSGAEQYF.

This clone has more than one count but fewer than ten. This chain links TRBV2 with TRBJ2-7, with 9 positions matching TRBD1. CDR1 and CDR2 (germline): SNHLY, FYNNEI. Losses at the gene ends were 9 bases for V and 4 bases for J; bases not matched to a gene: 7. CDR3 length equals 13 residues. The CDR3 DNA reads TGTGCCAGACAGGGGGCGAACCTATACGAGCAGTACTTC. Translated: CARQGANLYEQYF.

The chain links TRBV19 to TRBJ2-5, with D uncertain. This CDR3 is built from 13 residues. CDR1 and CDR2 from the germline V gene are LNHDA and SQIVND (reference sequence). V dropped 4 bases and J dropped 1 base, with 7 bases sitting between them. The CDR3 DNA reads TGTGCCAGTAGTACGGTAATCCAAGAGACCCAGTACTTC. Translation: CASSTVIQETQYF.

The chain has TRBV14 and TRBJ1-2; the D is unclear. The germline V gene encodes CDR1 SGHDN and CDR2 FVKESK. CDR3 size: 14 residues. V was cut by 1 base and J by 7 bases, with 13 bases left in between. DNA of the CDR3: TGTGCCAGCAGCCAAGGTGGGCCTTCGGGTGGCTACACCTTC. Protein sequence: CASSQGGPSGGYTF.

The V gene is TRBV5-6, the J gene TRBJ1-4; 9 positions agree with TRBD1. V lost 4 bases, J lost 7 bases, and 8 bases stayed unmatched. There are 15 residues in the CDR3. Germline-derived CDR1 and CDR2 are SGHDT and YYEEEE. In nucleotides, the CDR3 is TGTGCCAGCAGCCCATGGACAGGGGATACTGAAAAACTGTTTTTT. Its translation is CASSPWTGDTEKLFF. Drawing the rest from reference TRBV5-6 and TRBJ1-4, the complete variable domain is DAGVTQSPTHLIKTRGQQVTLRCSPKSGHDTVSWYQQALGQGPQFIFQYYEEEERQRGNFPDRFSGHQFPNYSSELNVNALLLGDSALYLCASSPWTGDTEKLFFGSGTQLSVL.

The chain uses TRBV9 and TRBJ2-1, with TRBD1 matching over 7 bases. Germline V gene sequence: CDR1 SGDLS, CDR2 YYNGEE. The CDR3 runs 14 residues. The junction had 5 bases not matched to a gene; V was cut back by 0 bases and J by 8 bases. The DNA for the CDR3 is TGTGCCAGCAGCGTAGGAGGGGGCGGCTATGAGCAGTTCTTC. Its translation: CASSVGGGGYEQFF.

The chain uses TRBV5-4 and TRBJ1-1; D unresolved. Trimming pared 2 bases from V and 1 base from J, leaving 6 bases between. The CDR3 covers 13 residues. Germline V lookup: CDR1 SGHNT, CDR2 YYREEE (reference sequence). The CDR3 DNA follows: TGTGCCAGCAGCTTCAGAGCGAACACTGAAGCTTTCTTT. This translates into CASSFRANTEAFF.

For this clone: Sequence at one end of the junction differs from germline and may be a read error. The chain couples TRBV4-3 to TRBJ1-2; 10 nucleotides match TRBD1. The CDR3 runs to 15 residues. The germline V gene encodes CDR1 LGHNA and CDR2 YSLEER. CDR3 residues: CASSQEGRDRGRNVF. Here the CDR3 DNA reads TGCGCCAGCAGCCAAGAAGGAAGAGACAGGGGGCGCAATGTCTTC.

The V call is TRBV27, the J call TRBJ1-1, with unresolved D. V dropped 3 bases and J dropped 0 bases, with 8 bases sitting between them. The CDR3 contains 14 residues. Germline CDR1 and CDR2: MNHEY and SMNVEV (reference sequence). The CDR3 sequence is CASSLGSVNTEAFF. CDR3 coding DNA: TGTGCCAGCAGTTTGGGCAGCGTGAACACTGAAGCTTTCTTT.

V usage is TRBV2 and J usage is TRBJ1-6; possibly TRBD1 for D (5 bases). Looked up from germline, CDR1 is SNHLY and CDR2 is FYNNEI. The CDR3 sequence is 16 residues long. The CDR3 DNA follows: TGTGCGGTGGCTACAGGAGTTAGCTCCTATAATTCACCCCTCCACTTT. Translation gives CAVATGVSSYNSPLHF.

The V gene is TRBV27, the J gene TRBJ1-2; 10 bases align to TRBD1. Trimming at V came to 5 bases and at J to 4 bases, leaving 4 bases not matched to a gene. The CDR3 has 14 residues. CDR1 MNHEY and CDR2 SMNVEV come from the germline V gene (reference sequence). Here the CDR3 DNA reads TGTGCCAGCAGTCGGACAGGGGGGTTCTATGGCTACACCTTC. Its protein product is CASSRTGGFYGYTF.

The chain recombines TRBV19 with TRBJ1-2; D gene uncertain. The CDR3 totals 11 residues. Trimming stripped 4 bases from V and 2 bases from J, with 2 bases between. Looked up from germline, CDR1 is LNHDA and CDR2 is SQIVND (reference sequence). This chain's CDR3 is CASSTNYGYTF. The DNA for the CDR3 is TGTGCCAGTAGTACCAACTATGGCTACACCTTC. The full variable domain, rest sourced from reference TRBV19 and TRBJ1-2, is DGGITQSPKYLFRKEGQNVTLSCEQNLNHDAMYWYRQDPGQGLRLIYYSQIVNDFQKGDIAEGYSVSREKKESFPLTVTSAQKNPTAFYLCASSTNYGYTFGSGTRLTVV.

The chain joins TRBV18 to TRBJ1-5; a possible D gene is TRBD1 (5 bases). The CDR3 extends over 14 amino acids. Germline V CDR1 and CDR2: KGHSH, LQKENI. Trimming stripped 4 bases from V and 6 bases from J, with 13 bases between. The CDR3 sequence is CASSLLGVPQPQHF. CDR3 nucleotides: TGTGCCAGCTCACTCCTGGGGGTGCCTCAGCCCCAGCATTTT.

The DNA of the CDR3 is TGTGCCTGGAGCAAGGGAGAGGAGACCTACGAGCAGTACTTC. It translates to CAWSKGEETYEQYF. The chain links TRBV30 to TRBJ2-7; TRBD2 might be the D (5 bases). CDR3 size: 14 residues. Germline CDR1 reads GTSNPN; CDR2 reads SVGIG (reference sequence). Trimming stripped 3 bases from V and 2 bases from J, with 14 bases between.

In DNA form, the CDR3 reads TGTGCCAGCAGCTGGGGACAGGGGTTAGCACCCCTCCACTTT. Amino acids: CASSWGQGLAPLHF. V gene TRBV6-1 combines with J gene TRBJ1-6, with 10 bases identical to TRBD1. The CDR3 sequence is 14 residues long. CDR1 and CDR2 (germline): MNHNS, SASEGT. With V trimmed by 6 bases and J by 11 bases, 7 bases remained unmatched.

The genes are TRBV5-4 and TRBJ1-1; no firm D call. CDR1 and CDR2 from the germline V gene are SGHNT and YYREEE (reference sequence). Trimming stripped 1 base from V and 12 bases from J, with 10 bases between. This CDR3 comprises 11 residues. The CDR3 here is CASSLLEKSFF. Written as DNA, the CDR3 is TGTGCCAGCAGCTTGCTGGAAAAATCTTTCTTT.

The V call is TRBV5-6, the J call TRBJ2-3; a possible D gene is TRBD2 (6 bases). The CDR3 extends over 14 amino acids. Trimming cost V 4 bases and J 8 bases, with 17 bases left between them. Per germline, CDR1 SGHDT and CDR2 YYEEEE. In nucleotides, the CDR3 is TGTGCCAGCAGCGTCGGGGGTAGACGGGGTACGCAGTATTTT. Translation: CASSVGGRRGTQYF.

By sample share, this clone is medium-sized (0.01 to 0.1%). This chain connects TRBV15 to TRBJ1-5; D gene uncertain. Germline CDR1 is LNHNV and CDR2 is YYDKDF (reference sequence). The CDR3 contains 13 residues. Trimming left V 4 bases short and J 4 bases short, with 8 bases between. The CDR3 sequence: CATSISGNQPQHF. CDR3 sequence (DNA): TGTGCCACCAGCATTAGCGGGAATCAGCCCCAGCATTTT.

In its sample, this clone is medium-sized. The genes are TRBV5-3 and TRBJ1-2; 8 bases match TRBD1. TRBV5-3 is an ORF; its function is uncertain. The CDR3 is 13 residues long. Trimming removed 6 bases from V and 2 bases from J; junction bases left unmatched: 3. DNA of the CDR3: TGTGCCAGAAACAGGGGGAAAAACTATGGCTACACCTTC. Protein product: CARNRGKNYGYTF.

V is TRBV29-1 and J is TRBJ1-1; no clear D. This CDR3 is 12 amino acids long. Trimming removed 6 bases from V and 7 bases from J, with 15 bases in between. Germline loops: CDR1 SQVTM, CDR2 ANQGSEA. The CDR3: CSVGPPLNEAFF. The CDR3 DNA sequence: TGCAGCGTAGGGCCGCCTCTGAATGAAGCTTTCTTT.

The chain joins TRBV30 to TRBJ2-3; D unresolved. From germline, CDR1 is GTSNPN and CDR2 SVGIG (reference sequence). Between the trimmed V and J ends, which lost 2 bases and 5 bases, there was a span of 11 bases. This CDR3 region has 13 residues. For the CDR3, the DNA is TGTGCCTGGAGTAGGTTCTCACTAGATACGCAGTATTTT. The encoded protein is CAWSRFSLDTQYF.

The chain couples TRBV4-1 to TRBJ2-7; 9 nucleotides line up with TRBD1. V trimming: 4 bases; J trimming: 0 bases; junction bases outside the gene matches: 1. CDR3 length equals 14 residues. Germline loops: CDR1 MGHRA, CDR2 YSYEKL. The CDR3 sequence is CASSRTGDSYEQYF. CDR3 DNA sequence: TGCGCCAGCAGCCGGACAGGGGACTCCTACGAGCAGTACTTC.